This T cell receptor beta chain is from a study of shared clonotypes between healthy human individuals. V shed 0 bases and J 9 bases; nucleotides not matched to a gene: 9. The CDR3 sequence is 17 residues long. Germline V gene data show CDR1 as LGHNA and CDR2 as YNFKEQ. Assay: immunoSEQ multiplex PCR; the TCRdb copy retains only in-frame clones and omits some. The sample holds under 600,000 clones; 95% to 98% are singletons and the top ten take 0.3%. Naive-designated CD8 cells lacked CD45RO, were positively enriched for CCR7, and omitted terminally differentiated effector memory CD45RA+ cells. This chain connects TRBV4-2 to TRBJ2-1; 12 nucleotides match TRBD2. Sequenced material: naive CD8+ T cells sorted from blood. This receptor was taken from a man aged 25-40 years in good health. The CDR3 DNA sequence: TGTGCCAGCAGCCAAGAAGCCCGACTAGCGGGAGCCGGTGAGCAGTTCTTC. This gives the protein CASSQEARLAGAGEQFF.